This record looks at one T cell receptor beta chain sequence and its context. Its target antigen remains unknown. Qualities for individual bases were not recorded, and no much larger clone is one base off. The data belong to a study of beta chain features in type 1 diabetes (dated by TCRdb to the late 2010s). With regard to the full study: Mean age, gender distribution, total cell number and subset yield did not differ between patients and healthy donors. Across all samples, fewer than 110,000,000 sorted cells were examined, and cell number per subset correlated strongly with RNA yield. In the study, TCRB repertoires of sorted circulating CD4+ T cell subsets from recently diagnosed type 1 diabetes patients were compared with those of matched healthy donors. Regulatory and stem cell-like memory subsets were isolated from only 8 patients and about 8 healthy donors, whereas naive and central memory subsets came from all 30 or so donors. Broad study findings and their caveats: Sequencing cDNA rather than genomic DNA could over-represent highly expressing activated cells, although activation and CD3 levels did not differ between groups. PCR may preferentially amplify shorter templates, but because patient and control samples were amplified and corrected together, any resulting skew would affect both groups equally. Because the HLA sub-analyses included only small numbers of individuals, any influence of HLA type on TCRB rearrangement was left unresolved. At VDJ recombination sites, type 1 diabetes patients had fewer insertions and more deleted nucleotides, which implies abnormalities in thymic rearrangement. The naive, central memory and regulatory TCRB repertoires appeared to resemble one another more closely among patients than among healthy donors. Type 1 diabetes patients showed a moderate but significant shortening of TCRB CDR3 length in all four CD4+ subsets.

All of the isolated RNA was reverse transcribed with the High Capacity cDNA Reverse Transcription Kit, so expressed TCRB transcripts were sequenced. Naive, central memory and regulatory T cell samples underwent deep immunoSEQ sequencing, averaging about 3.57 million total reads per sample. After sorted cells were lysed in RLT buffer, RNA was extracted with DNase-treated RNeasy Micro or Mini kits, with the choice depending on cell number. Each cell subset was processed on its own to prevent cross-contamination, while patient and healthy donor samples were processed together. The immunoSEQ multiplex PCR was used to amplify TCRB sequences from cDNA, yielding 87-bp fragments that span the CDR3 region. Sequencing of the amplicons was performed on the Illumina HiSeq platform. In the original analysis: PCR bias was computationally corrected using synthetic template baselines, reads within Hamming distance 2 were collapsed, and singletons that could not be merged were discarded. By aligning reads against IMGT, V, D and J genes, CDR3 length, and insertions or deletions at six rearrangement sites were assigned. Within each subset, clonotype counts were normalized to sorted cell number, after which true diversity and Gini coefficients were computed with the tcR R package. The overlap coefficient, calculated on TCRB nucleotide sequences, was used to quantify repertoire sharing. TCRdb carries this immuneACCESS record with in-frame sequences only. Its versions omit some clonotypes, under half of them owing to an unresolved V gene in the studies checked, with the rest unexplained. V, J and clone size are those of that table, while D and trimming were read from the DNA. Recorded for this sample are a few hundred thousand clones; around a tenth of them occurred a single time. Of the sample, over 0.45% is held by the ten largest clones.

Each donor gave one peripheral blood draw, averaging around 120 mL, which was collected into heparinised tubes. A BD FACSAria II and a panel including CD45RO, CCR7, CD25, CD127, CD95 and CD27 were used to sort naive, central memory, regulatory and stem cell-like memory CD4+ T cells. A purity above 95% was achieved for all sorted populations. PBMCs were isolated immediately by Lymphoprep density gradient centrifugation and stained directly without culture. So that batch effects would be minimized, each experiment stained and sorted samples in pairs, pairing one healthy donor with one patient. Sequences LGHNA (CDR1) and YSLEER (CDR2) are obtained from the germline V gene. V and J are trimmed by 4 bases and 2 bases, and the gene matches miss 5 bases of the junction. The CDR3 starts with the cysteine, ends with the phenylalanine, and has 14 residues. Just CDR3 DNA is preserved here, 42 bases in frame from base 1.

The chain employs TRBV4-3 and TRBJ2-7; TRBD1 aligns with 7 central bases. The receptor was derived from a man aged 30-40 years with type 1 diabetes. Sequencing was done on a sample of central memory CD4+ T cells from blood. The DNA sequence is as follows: TGCGCCAGCAGCCTTCAGACAGGGCCCTACGAGCAGTACTTC. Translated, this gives CASSLQTGPYEQYF.